There are many counts of the clone carrying this T cell receptor (beta chain). Sample time point: patch test 2, 6 weeks after DPC sensitization. Noted treatment: therapeutic diphenylcyclopropenone sensitization with weekly scalp DPC. The sample originates from a study of human T cells and chemical hapten exposure. TCRdb passed the RACE reads through MiXCR, listing each CDR3 protein once. The sample contains 330,000 or so distinct CDR3 sequences, just under 6.5% of which appear only once. Germline CDR1 is LGHNA and CDR2 is YNFKEQ. The junction had 3 bases not matched to a gene; V was cut back by 2 bases and J by 2 bases. The length of the CDR3 is 16 residues.

The sample consisted of whole blood, taken in connection with sensitization to the hapten diphenylcyclopropenone (DPC). This receptor was taken from a young woman with alopecia areata. Some clones in this sample may be carry-over from other donors' samples. The chain carries TRBV4-2 and TRBJ1-5, with TRBD1 identical over 10 bases. The CDR3 protein is CASSQPGQGGNQPQHF. DNA of the CDR3: TGTGCCAGCAGCCAACCTGGACAGGGGGGCAATCAGCCCCAGCATTTT.